The sequence of this TCR beta chain was determined in a study of lymphopenia after photon versus proton radiotherapy (dated 2019 in TCRdb). General notes on the study: Photon and proton radiation therapy were compared by the study for their immunological effects in patients with gastrointestinal tumors who developed high-grade lymphopenia. The 15 to 25 patients in the cohort had gastrointestinal tumors, were treated with either photon or proton therapy, and subsequently developed lymphopenia. The goal of the study was to describe how the two radiation modalities differ in their effects on the immune system. Results the study describes overall, beyond this receptor: Proton-treated patients stayed relatively stable during treatment, while photon-treated patients lost naive T cells and TCR diversity and gained effector/memory populations. The authors looked at the survival association only in patients who died, and they framed better survival with proton therapy as a possibility rather than a demonstrated result. After the lymphocyte count nadir, oligoclonal expansion, especially of CD8+ Temra cells, was observed in photon-treated repertoires, and the drop in diversity was driven by this expansion. Among patients across the cohort who died, overall survival time showed an inverse correlation with a larger post-nadir drop in TCR diversity.

The germline V gene specifies SGHRS as CDR1 and YFSETQ as CDR2. From V the trimming removes 4 bases and from J it removes 4 bases, while the gene matches leave 3 bases of the junction unaccounted for. Taken from cysteine to phenylalanine, the CDR3 has 14 residues. Just the 42-base CDR3 DNA is kept, in frame starting at base 1. The library was prepared using the immunoSEQ multiplex PCR assay. Alongside multiparametric flow cytometry, deep sequencing of rearranged TCR beta loci was used to profile the T cell repertoires. As stored in TCRdb, this immuneACCESS dataset retains in-frame rearrangements with V and J assigned. A fraction of the clones does not appear; measured against another copy, unresolved V genes explain less than half of the discrepancy, and the remainder lacks a known reason. Present in this sample are 60,000 or so clones, more than 75% of which were seen just once. The ten largest make up 2% to 3% of the sample.

Remarks on this clone: The antigen this receptor binds is unknown. No much larger clone is present one base from it, and per-base qualities are unavailable.

Source: peripheral blood, taken from a patient treated with photon-based radiotherapy. The chain employs TRBV5-1 and TRBJ1-1; the central 11 bases match TRBD1. The clonotype was recovered from a man aged 40-49 years with gastric cancer. This receptor has the CDR3 CASSRDRGATEAFF. The DNA reads TGCGCCAGCAGCCGGGACAGGGGGGCCACTGAAGCTTTCTTT.